This T cell receptor (beta chain) was identified during a study of CD8 T cells in Susac syndrome. With random hexamers, 0.5 to 1 ug RNA was reverse transcribed. Each CDR3 protein gets one entry after TCRdb re-called the immunoSEQ multiplex PCR reads with MiXCR. The sample holds 77,000 or so distinct CDR3 sequences, roughly 94% seen once. This CDR3 spans 14 amino acids. V lost 2 bases and J 5 bases, leaving 9 bases between the germline ends. The germline V gene encodes CDR1 SEHNR and CDR2 FQNEAQ (reference sequence). The sequence was collected from a human donor with multiple sclerosis. The source material was CD8+ T cells from PBMCs. The J gene is TRBJ1-4, the V gene TRBV7-9; D unclear. The CDR3 nucleotides read TGTGCCAGCAGCTTATCCGCCGCCAATGAAAAACTGTTTTTT. Amino acids: CASSLSAANEKLFF.